This T cell receptor beta chain came from a study of read filtering for tumor transcriptome and immune sequencing. The wider study: Per sample, TCR-region reads ranged about 4.05 to 10.27 million by IR-seq, roughly 75 to 1,400 by RNA-seq.

This library used roughly 400 ng RNA and molecular barcoded adaptors spanning alpha/delta and beta/gamma chains. MiXCR was run by TCRdb on the reads, yielding one entry per CDR3 protein. Among more than 45,000 distinct CDR3 sequences listed, roughly 19% were seen once. This clonotype was recorded at least ten times. The sequence came from a donor at least 40 years old with multiple myeloma. Sequencing input: a population of CD138-negative cells sorted from bone marrow.

CDR3 region: CAWSERGASTTGELFF. The CDR3 DNA is TGTGCCTGGAGTGAACGGGGAGCCTCAACAACCGGGGAGCTGTTTTTT. This chain connects TRBV30 to TRBJ2-2; TRBD2 is a possible D gene (5 bases). In germline, CDR1 is GTSNPN, CDR2 SVGIG (reference sequence). Trimming stripped 1 base from V and 5 bases from J, with 17 bases between. This CDR3 contains 16 residues.